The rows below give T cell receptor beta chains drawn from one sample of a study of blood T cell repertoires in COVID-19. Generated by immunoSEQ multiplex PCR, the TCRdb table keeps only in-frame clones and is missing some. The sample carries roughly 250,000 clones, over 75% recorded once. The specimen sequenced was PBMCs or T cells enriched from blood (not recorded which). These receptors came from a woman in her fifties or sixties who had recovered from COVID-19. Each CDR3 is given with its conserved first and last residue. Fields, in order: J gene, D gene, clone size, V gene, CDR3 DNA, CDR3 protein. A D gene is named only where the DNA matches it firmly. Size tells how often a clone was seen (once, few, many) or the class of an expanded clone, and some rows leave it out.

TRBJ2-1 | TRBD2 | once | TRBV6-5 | TGTGCCAGCCGGGGAGGGAGCAATGAGCAGTTCTTC | CASRGGSNEQFF
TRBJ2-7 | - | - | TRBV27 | TGTGCCAGCAGTTTATCCAGGGTCTACGAGCAGTACTTC | CASSLSRVYEQYF
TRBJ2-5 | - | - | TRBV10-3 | TGTGCCATCAGTGAGTCTCTGGCTAGCCAGACCCAGTACTTC | CAISESLASQTQYF
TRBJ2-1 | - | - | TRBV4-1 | TGCGCCAGCAGCCAAGTACTAGGCTCCTACAATGAGCAGTTCTTC | CASSQVLGSYNEQFF
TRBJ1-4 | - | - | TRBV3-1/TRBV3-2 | TGTGCCAGCAGCCAAGCCAGGTCCGCCGTCAATGAAAAACTGTTTTTT | CASSQARSAVNEKLFF
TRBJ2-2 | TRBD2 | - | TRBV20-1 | TGCAGTGCTAGTCGGATAGCGGGAGCGTACACCGGGGAGCTGTTTTTT | CSASRIAGAYTGELFF
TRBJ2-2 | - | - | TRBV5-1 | TGCGCCAGCAGCTTAGGGACTTTAAACACCGGGGAGCTGTTTTTT | CASSLGTLNTGELFF
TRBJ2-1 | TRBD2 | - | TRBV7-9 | TGTGCCAGCAGCATGACTAGCGGGACATACAATGAGCAGTTCTTC | CASSMTSGTYNEQFF
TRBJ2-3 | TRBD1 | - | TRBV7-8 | TGTGCCAGCAGCACGCAGCTTCCGGGACAGCCTTATTCTAGCACAGATACGCAGTATTTT | CASSTQLPGQPYSSTDTQYF
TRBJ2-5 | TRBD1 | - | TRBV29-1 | TGCAGCGTTCCTCCGTGGGACAGCTTGCAAGAGACCCAGTACTTC | CSVPPWDSLQETQYF
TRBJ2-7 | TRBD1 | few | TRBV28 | TGTGCCAGCAGTTTCACCGGGACAGGGGGATACGAGCAGTACTTC | CASSFTGTGGYEQYF
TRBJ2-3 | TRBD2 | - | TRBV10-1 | TGCGCCAGCACCCTCGGGGGAGCGGGGGATACGCAGTATTTT | CASTLGGAGDTQYF
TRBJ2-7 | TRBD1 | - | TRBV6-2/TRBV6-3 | TGTGCCAGCAGTTCCTCCGGGACAGGGGGCTACGAGCAGTACTTC | CASSSSGTGGYEQYF
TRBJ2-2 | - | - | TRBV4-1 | TGCGCCAGCAGCCAAGATCCAGGAAACACCGGGGAGCTGTTTTTT | CASSQDPGNTGELFF
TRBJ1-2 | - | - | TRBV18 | TGTGCCAGCTCACCTCGGACATCTGGCTACACCTTC | CASSPRTSGYTF
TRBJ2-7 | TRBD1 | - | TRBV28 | TGTGCCAGCAGTTTCTCCGGGACAGGGTTTCTGTATGAGCAGTACTTC | CASSFSGTGFLYEQYF
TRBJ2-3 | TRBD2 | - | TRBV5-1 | TGCGCCAGCAGCTCGACGCTTCAAGCGGGAGGCCCCTTGGATACGCAGTATTTT | CASSSTLQAGGPLDTQYF
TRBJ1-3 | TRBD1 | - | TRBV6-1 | TGTGCCAGCAGGACAGGGGGCGCGGGAAACACCATATATTTT | CASRTGGAGNTIYF
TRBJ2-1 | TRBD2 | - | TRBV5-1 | TGCGCCAGCAGCTCCGGGACTAGCGAGTTCAATGAGCAGTTCTTC | CASSSGTSEFNEQFF
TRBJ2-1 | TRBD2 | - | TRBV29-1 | TGCAGCGTTGAAGATCGGGCTAGCGGGAGTTTTGAGCAGTTCTTC | CSVEDRASGSFEQFF
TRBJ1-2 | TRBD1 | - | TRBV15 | TGTGCCACCAGCAGAAAGACAGGGCGAGTAGTAGGCTACACCTTC | CATSRKTGRVVGYTF
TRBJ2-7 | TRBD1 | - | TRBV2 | TGTGCCAGCAAGGGGACAGGGGGCTACGAGCAGTACTTC | CASKGTGGYEQYF
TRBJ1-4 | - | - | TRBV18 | TGTGCCAGCTCCCAAGCGGACCCAAATGAAAAACTGTTTTTT | CASSQADPNEKLFF
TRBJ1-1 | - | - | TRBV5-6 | TGTGCCAGCAGCTCGGGGTCACCGGGAGCTTTCTTT | CASSSGSPGAFF
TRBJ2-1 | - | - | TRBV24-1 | TGTGCCACCAGTCTAGACAATGAGCAGTTCTTC | CATSLDNEQFF
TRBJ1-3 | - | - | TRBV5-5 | TGTGCCAGCAGCTTGACGGGGGGCGGAAACACCATATATTTT | CASSLTGGGNTIYF
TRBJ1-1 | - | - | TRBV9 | TGTGCCAGCAGCGTAGGGAGAGGCACTGAAGCTTTCTTT | CASSVGRGTEAFF
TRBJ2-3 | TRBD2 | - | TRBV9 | TGTGCCAGCAGCCCGAGGACTAGCTTTGCAGATACGCAGTATTTT | CASSPRTSFADTQYF
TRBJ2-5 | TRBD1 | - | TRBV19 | TGTGCCAGTAGTATAGTCAGGGGGCTGGGGGAGACCCAGTACTTC | CASSIVRGLGETQYF
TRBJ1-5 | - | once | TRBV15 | TGTGCCACCAGCAGAGATATTGTACAACGCAATCAGCCCCAGCATTTT | CATSRDIVQRNQPQHF
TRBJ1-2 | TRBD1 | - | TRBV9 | TGTGCCAGCAGCGTGGGACAGCTCTATGGCTACACCTTC | CASSVGQLYGYTF
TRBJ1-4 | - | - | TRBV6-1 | TGTGCCAGCAGTGAATTAGGGCAGGGTGACGAAAAACTGTTTTTT | CASSELGQGDEKLFF
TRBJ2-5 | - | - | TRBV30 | TGTGCCTCCCGTCCCAGAGAGACCCAGTACTTC | CASRPRETQYF
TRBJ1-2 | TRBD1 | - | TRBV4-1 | TGCGCCAGCAGCCAACCCACAGGGGGCTCGAGCTATGGCTACACCTTC | CASSQPTGGSSYGYTF
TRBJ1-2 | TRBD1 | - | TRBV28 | TGTGCCAGCAGTTTATGGTCAGGGGGCCACATAGGGTATGGCTACACCTTC | CASSLWSGGHIGYGYTF